The clone carrying this T cell receptor beta chain appeared a few times. This specimen comes from a study of blood T cells in healthy people across ages. From germline, CDR1 is ENHRY and CDR2 SYGVKD. The length of the CDR3 is 15 residues. V trimming: 5 bases; J trimming: 4 bases; junction bases outside the gene matches: 8. Through a sample-barcoded 5' primer and a J-beta primer mix, a second PCR was run for roughly 6 to 11 cycles. TCRdb itself ran the 5' RACE reads through MiXCR, one entry per CDR3 protein. The top ten hold 6.5% to 10% of the sample, which has some 1.4 million distinct CDR3 sequences, about 40% seen once.

The sequence was obtained from a woman under 30 in good health. The chain links TRBV10-3 to TRBJ2-7; TRBD1 aligns across 10 bases. Material: blood. The CDR3: CAISTTGTGAYEQYF. As DNA, the CDR3 is TGTGCCATCAGTACTACCGGGACAGGGGCGTACGAGCAGTACTTC.